A single sample is the source of the 10 T cell receptor beta chains below, sequenced in a study of cytomegalovirus exposure and HLA in healthy donors. The PCR contained 60 Vbeta and 13 Jbeta primers. Method: immunoSEQ multiplex PCR; TCRdb's copy keeps in-frame clones and lacks some. The sample includes roughly 120,000 clones, approximately 76% of them seen just once. The material sequenced was PBMCs. Every receptor here comes from a man between 50 and 59 years old in good health and CMV-seropositive.

In its sample, this clone was seen a few times. The chain recombines TRBV9 with TRBJ1-2; D perhaps matches TRBD1 (5 bases). Between the trimmed V and J ends, which lost 0 bases and 8 bases, there was a span of 14 bases. The CDR3 is made up of 14 amino acids. The germline V gene encodes CDR1 SGDLS and CDR2 YYNGEE. The CDR3 DNA is TGTGCCAGCAGCGTAGCTACGGGGGGGGAAGGCTACACCTTC. Translation gives CASSVATGGEGYTF. Full variable domain (remainder filled in from reference TRBV9 and TRBJ1-2): DSGVTQTPKHLITATGQRVTLRCSPRSGDLSVYWYQQSLDQGLQFLIQYYNGEERAKGNILERFSAQQFPDLHSELNLSSLELGDSALYFCASSVATGGEGYTFGSGTRLTVV.

The genes are TRBV5-6 and TRBJ1-2; 11 positions agree with TRBD1. V shed 0 bases and J 4 bases; nucleotides not matched to a gene: 8. The CDR3 is made up of 17 amino acids. Per germline, CDR1 SGHDT and CDR2 YYEEEE. CDR3 residues: CASSLERTGGETYGYTF. Written as DNA, the CDR3 is TGTGCCAGCAGCTTGGAGAGGACAGGGGGCGAAACCTATGGCTACACCTTC.

The genes are TRBV19 and TRBJ1-5; D uncertain. From germline, CDR1 is LNHDA and CDR2 SQIVND (reference sequence). The CDR3 sequence is 13 residues long. The ends were cut back, 3 bases at V and 3 bases at J, with 6 bases in the middle. The CDR3 bases are TGTGCCAGTAGTATTGAGGACAATCAGCCCCAGCATTTT. This sequence encodes CASSIEDNQPQHF. The variable domain in full, with the rest retrieved from reference TRBV19 and TRBJ1-5, is DGGITQSPKYLFRKEGQNVTLSCEQNLNHDAMYWYRQDPGQGLRLIYYSQIVNDFQKGDIAEGYSVSREKKESFPLTVTSAQKNPTAFYLCASSIEDNQPQHFGDGTRLSIL.

The CDR3 loop reads CASSLLGSQETQYF. CDR3 bases: TGTGCCAGCAGCTTATTGGGCAGCCAAGAGACCCAGTACTTC. The rearrangement uses TRBV11-2 and TRBJ2-5; D remains ambiguous. The CDR3 is made up of 14 amino acids. Trimming removed 2 bases from V and 1 base from J, with 8 bases in between. The germline V gene has CDR1 SGHAT and CDR2 FQNNGV.

The chain carries TRBV29-1 and TRBJ2-3; D gene ambiguous. V was cut by 6 bases and J by 5 bases, with 9 bases left in between. The CDR3 runs to 11 residues. Germline lookup yields CDR1 SQVTM and CDR2 ANQGSEA. The CDR3 nucleotides read TGCAGCGTAGCACCGGGAGATACGCAGTATTTT. This translates into CSVAPGDTQYF.

The V call is TRBV5-6, the J call TRBJ1-6, with D unclear. V lost 5 bases to trimming and J lost 0 bases, with 6 bases between them. CDR1 and CDR2 (germline): SGHDT, YYEEEE. This CDR3 spans 14 amino acids. CDR3 coding DNA: TGTGCCAGCAGTGCGGGCTCCTATAATTCACCCCTCCACTTT. As protein: CASSAGSYNSPLHF.

As concerns this clone: This CDR3 fails to terminate in the conserved phenylalanine or tryptophan, so it likely reflects a read error. The CDR3 loop reads CASGVNTEAFL. CDR3 DNA sequence: TGTGCTTCGGGGGTTAACACTGAAGCTTTCCTT. The chain combines TRBV5-4 with TRBJ1-1; weak D call: TRBD1 (5 bases). Germline assignment: CDR1 SGHNT and CDR2 YYREEE (reference sequence). The CDR3 spans 11 residues.

The chain couples TRBV19 to TRBJ1-1; D gene uncertain. V lost 0 bases, J lost 1 base, and 3 bases lay in between. From germline, CDR1 is LNHDA and CDR2 SQIVND (reference sequence). This CDR3 spans 13 amino acids. The CDR3, as DNA: TGTGCCAGTAGTATAGACGGGAACACTGAAGCTTTCTTT. Translation gives CASSIDGNTEAFF.

This chain links TRBV5-5 with TRBJ1-2, with 7 bases fitting TRBD1. V lost 0 bases, J lost 1 base, and 3 bases stayed unmatched. The V gene's germline CDR1 is SGHKS and CDR2 YYEKEE (reference sequence). The CDR3 totals 15 residues. CDR3 amino acids: CASSLGQGFNYGYTF. DNA of the CDR3: TGTGCCAGCAGCTTGGGACAGGGCTTTAACTATGGCTACACCTTC.

J is TRBJ2-1 and V is TRBV11-2; the D gene is possibly TRBD1 (6 bases). Germline values: CDR1 SGHAT, CDR2 FQNNGV. Trimming cost V 4 bases and J 6 bases, with 16 bases left between them. The CDR3 contains 15 residues. CDR3 residues: CASSSSGARGNEQFF. The CDR3 bases are TGTGCCAGCAGCTCTTCTGGAGCCAGGGGCAATGAGCAGTTCTTC.